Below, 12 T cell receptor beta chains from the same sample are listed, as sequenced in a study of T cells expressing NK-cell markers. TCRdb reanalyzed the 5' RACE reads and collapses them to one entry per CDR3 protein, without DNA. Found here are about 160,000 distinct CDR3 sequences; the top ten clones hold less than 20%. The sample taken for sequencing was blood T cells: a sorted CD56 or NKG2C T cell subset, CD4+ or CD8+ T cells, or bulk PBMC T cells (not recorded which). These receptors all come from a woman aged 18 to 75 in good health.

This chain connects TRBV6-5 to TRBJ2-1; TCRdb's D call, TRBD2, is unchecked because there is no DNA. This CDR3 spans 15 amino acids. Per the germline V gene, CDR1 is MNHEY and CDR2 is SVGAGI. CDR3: CASSYGLAGSNEQFF.

The CDR3: CASSQRAGENEKLFF. The chain links TRBV4-2 to TRBJ1-4. CDR1 LGHNA and CDR2 YNFKEQ come from the germline V gene. CDR3 length: 15 residues.

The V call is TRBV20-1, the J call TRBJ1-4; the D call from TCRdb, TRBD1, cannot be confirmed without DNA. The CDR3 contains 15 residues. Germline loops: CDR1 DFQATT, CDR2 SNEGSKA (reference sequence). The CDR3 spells CSATRGTATNEKLFF.

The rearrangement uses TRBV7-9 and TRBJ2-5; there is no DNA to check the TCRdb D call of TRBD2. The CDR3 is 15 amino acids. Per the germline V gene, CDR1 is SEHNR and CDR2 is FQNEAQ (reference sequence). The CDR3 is CASSIVLTSQETQYF.

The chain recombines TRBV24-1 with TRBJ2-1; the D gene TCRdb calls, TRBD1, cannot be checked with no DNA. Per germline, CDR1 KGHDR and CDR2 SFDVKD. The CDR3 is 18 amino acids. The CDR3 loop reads CATSSPRGSLSSYNEQFF.

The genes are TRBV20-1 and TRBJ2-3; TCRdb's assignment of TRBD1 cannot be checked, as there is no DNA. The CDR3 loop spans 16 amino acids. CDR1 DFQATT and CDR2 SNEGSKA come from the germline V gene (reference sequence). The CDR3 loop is CSAREEWGLRTDTQYF.

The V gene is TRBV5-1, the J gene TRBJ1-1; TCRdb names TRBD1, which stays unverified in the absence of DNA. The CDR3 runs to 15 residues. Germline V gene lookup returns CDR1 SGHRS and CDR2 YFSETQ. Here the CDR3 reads CASSFLNRENTEAFF.

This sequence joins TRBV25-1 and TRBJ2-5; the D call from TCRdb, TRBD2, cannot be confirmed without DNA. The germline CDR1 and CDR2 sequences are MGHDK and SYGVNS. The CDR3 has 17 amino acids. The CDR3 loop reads CASSEYGGLAGQETQYF.

The CDR3: CASSETGPGTEAFF. The chain joins TRBV25-1 to TRBJ1-1; TCRdb outputs TRBD1, but without DNA this stays unchecked. The CDR3 is 14 residues long. Germline V gene sequence: CDR1 MGHDK, CDR2 SYGVNS. The full variable domain, in which reference TRBV25-1 and TRBJ1-1 provide the parts outside the CDR3, is EADIYQTPRYLVIGTGKKITLECSQTMGHDKMYWYQQDPGMELHLIHYSYGVNSTEKGDLSSESTVSRIRTEHFPLTLESARPSHTSQYLCASSETGPGTEAFFGQGTRLTVV.

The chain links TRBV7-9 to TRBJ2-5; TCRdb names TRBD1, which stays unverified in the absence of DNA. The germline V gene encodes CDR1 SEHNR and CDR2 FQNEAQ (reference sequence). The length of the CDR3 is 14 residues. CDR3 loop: CASSLGRQGETQYF. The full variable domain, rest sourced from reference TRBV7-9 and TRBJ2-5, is DTGVSQNPRHKITKRGQNVTFRCDPISEHNRLYWYRQTLGQGPEFLTYFQNEAQLEKSRLLSDRFSAERPKGSFSTLEIQRTEQGDSAMYLCASSLGRQGETQYFGPGTRLLVL.

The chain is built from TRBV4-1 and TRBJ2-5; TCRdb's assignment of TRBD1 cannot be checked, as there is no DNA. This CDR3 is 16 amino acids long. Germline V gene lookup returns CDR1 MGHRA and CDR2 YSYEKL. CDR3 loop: CASSLTGQGGQETQYF.

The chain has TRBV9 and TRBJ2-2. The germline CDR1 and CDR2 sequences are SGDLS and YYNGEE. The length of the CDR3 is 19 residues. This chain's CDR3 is CASSVGVFPKYPNTGELFF.